This TCR beta chain emerged from a study of blood T cells in healthy people across ages. This clonotype has just a few counts. Alongside a J-beta primer mix, a sample-barcoded 5' primer served in a second PCR lasting about 7 to 12 cycles. TCRdb re-called the 5' RACE reads through MiXCR, storing one row per CDR3 protein. Found here are 750,000 to 950,000 distinct CDR3 sequences, about 26% of them singletons; the top ten hold under 3%. V shed 1 base and J 5 bases; nucleotides not matched to a gene: 11. Germline CDR1 is MNHNS and CDR2 is SASEGT. CDR3 length: 17 amino acids. A further study also used this sample, focusing on T cells of mothers and their children.

This chain links TRBV6-1 with TRBJ2-5, with TRBD2 matching over 9 bases. Source material: blood. The clonotype comes from a boy aged 5 to 17 in good health. The CDR3: CASSEVWRGGHWETQYF. The CDR3 bases are TGTGCCAGCAGTGAAGTATGGCGGGGGGGCCATTGGGAGACCCAGTACTTC.